A single sample is the source of the 25 T cell receptor beta chains below, sequenced in a study of cytomegalovirus exposure and HLA in healthy donors. Amplification used 60 Vbeta primers and 13 Jbeta primers. Only in-frame clones appear in the TCRdb table, and some are missing; sequencing was by immunoSEQ multiplex PCR. The repertoire has about 150,000 clones, around 80% of them found once; the top ten carry roughly 4.2%. The sequenced sample consisted of PBMCs. The receptors come from a woman aged 40 to 50 in good health and CMV-seronegative.

The genes are TRBV28 and TRBJ1-2, with a tentative D call TRBD1 (6 bases). The CDR3 is made up of 14 amino acids. Trimming cost V 3 bases and J 5 bases, with 13 bases left between them. Germline assignment: CDR1 MDHEN and CDR2 SYDVKM. The CDR3 region is CASSLLQGPYGYTF. Written as DNA, the CDR3 is TGTGCCAGCAGTTTGCTACAGGGACCTTATGGCTACACCTTC.

The rearrangement uses TRBV28 and TRBJ1-2; TRBD1 matches at 8 bases. The V and J ends lost 6 bases and 8 bases, in that order; junction bases with no gene match: 8. CDR3 size: 13 residues. Germline CDR1 reads MDHEN; CDR2 reads SYDVKM. The CDR3 loop reads CASRRQGMGGYTF. Written as DNA, the CDR3 is TGTGCCAGCAGGCGACAGGGGATGGGGGGCTACACCTTC.

This clone was detected only a few times. The chain joins TRBV6-5 to TRBJ2-1; no definite D call. Trimming cost V 8 bases and J 7 bases, with 9 bases left between them. CDR3 length equals 11 residues. Germline CDR1 MNHEY, CDR2 SVGAGI. CDR3 coding DNA: TGTGCCAGCTACACCTTTAATGAGCAGTTCTTC. Protein sequence: CASYTFNEQFF.

The V and J genes are TRBV5-4 and TRBJ2-1, with D perhaps TRBD2 (7 bases). Germline V gives CDR1 SGHNT, CDR2 YYREEE (reference sequence). The CDR3 is made up of 15 amino acids. The V and J ends lost 2 bases and 10 bases respectively, with 19 bases between them. The CDR3 is CASSFLGGPLGEQFF. CDR3 DNA sequence: TGTGCCAGCAGCTTCCTCGGGGGGCCCCTTGGGGAGCAGTTCTTC.

The genes are TRBV28 and TRBJ1-5; no clear D. The CDR3 sequence is 14 residues long. V shed 5 bases and J shed 11 bases, with 19 bases lying between them. Germline V gene data show CDR1 as MDHEN and CDR2 as SYDVKM. The CDR3 DNA reads as TGTGCCAGCAGTCCCCCCGGCCCCGCTCGGGCCCAGCATTTT. Protein product: CASSPPGPARAQHF.

This clone was seen once. The chain combines TRBV30 with TRBJ1-1; D not resolved. V gave up 7 bases and J gave up 1 base, with 13 bases separating them. The CDR3 has 13 residues. Germline assignment: CDR1 GTSNPN and CDR2 SVGIG (reference sequence). CDR3 nucleotides: TGTGCCTACCGCTGGCGGTCGAACACTGAAGCTTTCTTT. Translating gives CAYRWRSNTEAFF. Complete variable domain (other parts from reference TRBV30 and TRBJ1-1): SQTIHQWPATLVQPVGSPLSLECTVEGTSNPNLYWYRQAAGRGLQLLFYSVGIGQISSEVPQNLSASRPQDRQFILSSKKLLLSDSGFYLCAYRWRSNTEAFFGQGTRLTVV.

The chain couples TRBV10-2 to TRBJ2-1; TRBD1 aligns across 7 bases. Germline trimming cut 6 bases from V and 7 bases from J; bases unmatched to any gene: 9. The germline CDR1 and CDR2 sequences are WSHSY and SAAADI. CDR3 length: 14 residues. The CDR3 reads CASRGDSSHNEQFF. CDR3 in DNA: TGCGCCAGCAGAGGGGACAGCTCCCATAATGAGCAGTTCTTC.

The chain couples TRBV29-1 to TRBJ1-1; D possibly corresponds to TRBD1 (5 bases). This CDR3 is 12 amino acids long. The germline gives CDR1 SQVTM, CDR2 ANQGSEA. Trimming cost V 2 bases and J 1 base, with 5 bases left between them. For the CDR3, the DNA is TGCAGCGTTGAACAGGGGAACACTGAAGCTTTCTTT. This sequence encodes CSVEQGNTEAFF.

This clone was found a few times. The chain combines TRBV5-4 with TRBJ2-1, with 9 bases that match TRBD1. V lost 3 bases, J lost 4 bases, and 5 bases stayed unmatched. The germline CDR1 and CDR2 sequences are SGHNT and YYREEE (reference sequence). This CDR3 has 15 amino acids. For the CDR3, the DNA is TGTGCCAGCAGCTGGCCGGGACAGGGTTACAATGAGCAGTTCTTC. It encodes CASSWPGQGYNEQFF.

CDR3 loop: CASGAQTEAFF. CDR3 nucleotide sequence: TGTGCCAGCGGGGCCCAGACTGAAGCTTTCTTT. The rearrangement links TRBV7-2 to TRBJ1-1, with a possible D match to TRBD1 (5 bases). This CDR3 region has 11 residues. Germline CDR1 and CDR2: SGHTA and FQGNSA. Trimming stripped 8 bases from V and 5 bases from J, with 9 bases between.

J is TRBJ2-5 and V is TRBV4-2, with D perhaps matching TRBD2 (6 bases). Trimming cost V 1 base and J 5 bases, with 11 bases left between them. CDR3 length: 14 residues. CDR1 is LGHNA, CDR2 YNFKEQ, per germline. CDR3 bases: TGTGCCAGCAGCCAAGGGGGACGGGGGGAGACCCAGTACTTC. Translated: CASSQGGRGETQYF.

The chain recombines TRBV25-1 with TRBJ1-2; D is unresolved. The germline V gene encodes CDR1 MGHDK and CDR2 SYGVNS. Trimming cost V 3 bases and J 6 bases, with 5 bases left between them. The CDR3 contains 11 residues. For the CDR3, the DNA is TGTGCCAGCAGTGAGAGGAATGGCTACACCTTC. Its protein product is CASSERNGYTF.

The chain couples TRBV18 to TRBJ2-7, with TRBD2 identical over 8 bases. Germline CDR1 is KGHSH and CDR2 is LQKENI. The CDR3 spans 16 residues. V was pared by 1 base and J by 0 bases, with 5 bases of the junction left unmatched. The CDR3 sequence: CASSPRSGGPSYEQYF. CDR3 nucleotides: TGTGCCAGCTCACCACGAAGCGGGGGTCCCTCCTACGAGCAGTACTTC.

The chain employs TRBV6-1 and TRBJ1-2; no clear D. V lost 6 bases and J lost 7, with 18 bases in between. CDR1 is MNHNS and CDR2 is SASEGT in the germline V gene. The CDR3 contains 14 residues. CDR3 nucleotide sequence: TGTGCCAGCAGCTCCGGCGGGGTAACTGGTGGCTACACCTTC. Translated, it gives CASSSGGVTGGYTF.

Details on this clone: The same CDR3 arises from other DNA sequences in this sample as well. The V and J genes are TRBV11-3 and TRBJ1-1, with D uncertain. CDR3 length: 12 residues. Trimming pared 5 bases from V and 8 bases from J, leaving 12 bases between. From germline, CDR1 is SGHNT and CDR2 YENEEA. In DNA form, the CDR3 reads TGTGCCAGCAGCCCTACGGGGATAGAAGCTTTCTTT. The encoded protein is CASSPTGIEAFF.

The V call is TRBV9, the J call TRBJ1-2, with 10 bases that match TRBD1. Germline V gene lookup returns CDR1 SGDLS and CDR2 YYNGEE. V lost 4 bases, J lost 10 bases, and 7 bases stayed unmatched. The length of the CDR3 is 13 residues. The CDR3 region has the DNA TGTGCCAGCAGCACCCGGGACAGGGGCCCCTACACCTTC. Its translation is CASSTRDRGPYTF. The full variable domain, completed using reference TRBV9 and TRBJ1-2, is DSGVTQTPKHLITATGQRVTLRCSPRSGDLSVYWYQQSLDQGLQFLIQYYNGEERAKGNILERFSAQQFPDLHSELNLSSLELGDSALYFCASSTRDRGPYTFGSGTRLTVV.

This sequence joins TRBV5-1 and TRBJ2-7; 7 bases are shared with TRBD1. CDR3 length: 14 amino acids. Germline CDR1 reads SGHRS; CDR2 reads YFSETQ. V dropped 5 bases and J dropped 6; count of bases not matched to a gene: 11. CDR3 residues: CASSRDSSVGEQYF. The DNA of the CDR3 is TGCGCCAGCAGTCGGGACAGCTCCGTTGGCGAGCAGTACTTC.

The CDR3 bases are TGTGCCAGCAGTTTCACAGGGGTTAGGGATACGCAGTATTTT. Translation gives CASSFTGVRDTQYF. The chain is built from TRBV28 and TRBJ2-3; TRBD1 matches 7 bases. Germline CDR1 reads MDHEN; CDR2 reads SYDVKM. The CDR3 is 14 amino acids. The trim removed 3 bases at V and 6 bases at J, leaving 6 bases unmatched.

V gene TRBV27 combines with J gene TRBJ1-2, with TRBD1 as a possible D gene (5 bases). The CDR3 length is 14 residues. Germline loops: CDR1 MNHEY, CDR2 SMNVEV (reference sequence). The V end lost 5 bases, the J end lost 8 bases, and 18 bases lay between the germline ends. CDR3 sequence (DNA): TGTGCCAGCAGTCTTACCCAGGGTTTGGGAGGCTACACCTTC. As protein: CASSLTQGLGGYTF.

The V gene is TRBV2, the J gene TRBJ1-6; D is uncertain. V shed 5 bases and J shed 6 bases, with 14 bases lying between them. The CDR3 covers 15 residues. Germline values: CDR1 SNHLY, CDR2 FYNNEI. CDR3 coding DNA: TGTGCCAGCAGTCCCCCCGGGGTGACTAATTCACCCCTCCACTTT. Residues: CASSPPGVTNSPLHF.

The rearrangement uses TRBV2 and TRBJ1-1; the D gene is possibly TRBD1 (5 bases). Germline V CDR1 and CDR2: SNHLY, FYNNEI. V was pared by 6 bases and J by 3 bases, with 14 bases between. The CDR3 consists of 14 residues. For the CDR3, the DNA is TGTGCCAGCAGCACGCGAAGGGGCGACACTGAAGCTTTCTTT. Translation gives CASSTRRGDTEAFF.

Only a few counts were recorded for this clone. This chain connects TRBV6-5 to TRBJ1-1; D unclear. The CDR3 loop spans 14 amino acids. Trimming shortened V by 3 bases and J by 2 bases, and 10 bases separated the two germline ends. Germline CDR1 is MNHEY and CDR2 is SVGAGI. The CDR3 nucleotides read TGTGCCAGCAGTTATGAACCGGGAAACACTGAAGCTTTCTTT. Amino acid sequence: CASSYEPGNTEAFF.

The chain carries TRBV28 and TRBJ1-1; 9 nucleotides line up with TRBD1. Germline-derived CDR1 and CDR2 are MDHEN and SYDVKM. Trimming took 2 bases from V and 8 from J; bases not matched to a gene: 12. The CDR3 loop spans 16 amino acids. In nucleotides, the CDR3 is TGTGCCAGCAGTTTACCTGGGACAGGGATTCTCCTCGAAGCTTTCTTT. The encoded protein is CASSLPGTGILLEAFF.

The chain's CDR3 is CASRGVGNEQFF. The CDR3 DNA reads as TGCGCCAGCCGCGGGGTCGGCAATGAGCAGTTCTTC. The J gene is TRBJ2-1, the V gene TRBV5-1; D is possibly TRBD2 (6 bases). Looked up from germline, CDR1 is SGHRS and CDR2 is YFSETQ. V gave up 7 bases and J gave up 6 bases, with 11 bases separating them. The CDR3 extends over 12 amino acids. Full variable domain (rest looked up from reference TRBV5-1 and TRBJ2-1): KAGVTQTPRYLIKTRGQQVTLSCSPISGHRSVSWYQQTPGQGLQFLFEYFSETQRNKGNFPGRFSGRQFSNSRSEMNVSTLELGDSALYLCASRGVGNEQFFGPGTRLTVL.

The rearrangement uses TRBV5-1 and TRBJ1-1, with 9 bases matching TRBD1. Germline-derived CDR1 and CDR2 are SGHRS and YFSETQ. The CDR3 length is 16 residues. V lost 0 bases to trimming and J lost 0 bases; unmatched junction nucleotides: 3. CDR3 DNA: TGCGCCAGCAGCTTGGGGACAGGGGCTTTGAACACTGAAGCTTTCTTT. Amino acids: CASSLGTGALNTEAFF.